The entry that follows covers one T cell receptor beta chain sequence. The sample comes from a study of blood T cell repertoires in COVID-19. Overall study context: Whether acute or convalescent, the COVID-19 samples came from the United States, Italy and Spain. The cDNA or gDNA used as material had been derived from T cells, B-cell-depleted T cells, or PBMCs.

As originally analysed: How many nucleated cells were present was estimated from reference gene primer amplification. Libraries were prepared by immunoSEQ multiplex PCR; TCRdb keeps only in-frame clonotypes and omits some of them. V and J calls and clone size are given by that table; D and trimming were obtained from the DNA. The table lists tens of thousands of clones, 89% of them singletons, with approximately 1.5% in the top ten. Germline values: CDR1 DFQATT, CDR2 SNEGSKA (reference sequence). The CDR3 contains 10 residues. The ends were cut back, 6 bases at V and 12 bases at J, with 14 bases in the middle.

The source is a man aged 55 to 70 with acute or convalescent COVID-19. The chain links TRBV20-1 to TRBJ1-1, with D perhaps matching TRBD1 (6 bases). The specimen sequenced was peripheral blood. Here the CDR3 reads CSAVRGATFF. The DNA for the CDR3 is TGCAGTGCGGTGCGGGGGGCGACTTTCTTT.